This passage covers 18 T cell receptor beta chains from one sample sequenced in a study of shared clonotypes between healthy human individuals. The repertoire was sequenced with immunoSEQ multiplex PCR; TCRdb's copy has only in-frame clones and lacks some. The sample records hundreds of thousands of clones, around 72% being singletons. The source material was memory CD4+ T cells sorted from blood. Sample subset: CD45RA-negative fraction. The receptors come from a man aged 25-40 years in good health.

The chain carries TRBV5-6 and TRBJ2-5; TRBD1 matches 7 bases. Germline V gives CDR1 SGHDT, CDR2 YYEEEE. The junction had 4 bases not matched to a gene; V was cut back by 0 bases and J by 5 bases. This CDR3 has 14 amino acids. CDR3 loop: CASSLGQGGETQYF. In nucleotides, the CDR3 is TGTGCCAGCAGCTTGGGACAGGGTGGGGAGACCCAGTACTTC. Using reference TRBV5-6 and TRBJ2-5 for the parts outside the CDR3, the full variable domain is DAGVTQSPTHLIKTRGQQVTLRCSPKSGHDTVSWYQQALGQGPQFIFQYYEEEERQRGNFPDRFSGHQFPNYSSELNVNALLLGDSALYLCASSLGQGGETQYFGPGTRLLVL.

The chain employs TRBV14 and TRBJ2-3; D tentatively reads TRBD1 or TRBD2 (5 bases each). Germline V gene lookup returns CDR1 SGHDN and CDR2 FVKESK. V lost 2 bases and J 4 bases, leaving 16 bases between the germline ends. The CDR3 totals 16 residues. CDR3 residues: CASSQLRAGSADTQYF. In DNA, the CDR3 is TGTGCCAGCAGCCAATTACGGGCAGGGAGTGCAGATACGCAGTATTTT.

This chain connects TRBV5-1 to TRBJ2-5; TRBD2 aligns across 8 bases. The assigned J gene may be wrong: the sequence end matches TRBJ2-7 better. This CDR3 has 17 amino acids. CDR1 and CDR2 (germline): SGHRS, YFSETQ. The CDR3 loop is CASSSGLAGPLSYEQYF. CDR3 DNA: TGCGCCAGCAGCTCCGGCCTAGCGGGCCCACTCTCCTACGAGCAGTACTTC.

The chain uses TRBV19 and TRBJ2-7; tentative D call: TRBD1 (7 bases). V was clipped by 6 bases and J by 3 bases, with 15 bases between them. The germline V gene encodes CDR1 LNHDA and CDR2 SQIVND (reference sequence). The CDR3 loop spans 14 amino acids. CDR3 nucleotide sequence: TGTGCCAGTAGCAAGGGGGGACAGCACTACGAGCAGTACTTC. As protein: CASSKGGQHYEQYF. Variable domain in full (rest from reference TRBV19 and TRBJ2-7): DGGITQSPKYLFRKEGQNVTLSCEQNLNHDAMYWYRQDPGQGLRLIYYSQIVNDFQKGDIAEGYSVSREKKESFPLTVTSAQKNPTAFYLCASSKGGQHYEQYFGPGTRLTVT.

The chain links TRBV13 to TRBJ2-5; possibly TRBD1 or TRBD2 for D (5 bases each). Per germline, CDR1 PRHDT and CDR2 FYEKMQ (reference sequence). The CDR3 is 14 amino acids. V was trimmed by 6 bases and J by 1 base, leaving 12 bases between them. Here the CDR3 reads CASSSRDRQETQYF. CDR3 DNA sequence: TGTGCCAGCAGTTCAAGGGACCGCCAAGAGACCCAGTACTTC.

The chain joins TRBV7-2 to TRBJ2-5, with 8 bases fitting TRBD2. Germline V gene sequence: CDR1 SGHTA, CDR2 FQGNSA. The junction had 5 bases not matched to a gene; V was cut back by 3 bases and J by 5 bases. The CDR3 has 14 amino acids. The CDR3 loop is CASSFSGSGETQYF. The DNA of the CDR3 is TGTGCCAGCAGCTTCAGCGGGAGCGGGGAGACCCAGTACTTC.

The rearrangement links TRBV5-1 to TRBJ1-1; D uncertain. The V gene lost 1 base and the J gene lost 6 bases, with 10 bases spanning the gap. Looked up from germline, CDR1 is SGHRS and CDR2 is YFSETQ. The CDR3 contains 13 residues. CDR3 nucleotide sequence: TGCGCCAGCAGCTTGAGGGATGAGGCTGAAGCTTTCTTT. Translated: CASSLRDEAEAFF.

This clone was counted a few times. Other DNA sequences in this specimen translate into the identical CDR3. J is TRBJ2-1 and V is TRBV7-6; D gene unclear. The CDR3 length is 14 residues. Trimming pared 1 base from V and 0 bases from J, leaving 4 bases between. Germline CDR1 is SGHVS and CDR2 is FNYEAQ. In DNA, the CDR3 is TGTGCCAGCAGCTTAGGACCCTCCTACAATGAGCAGTTCTTC. Amino acid sequence: CASSLGPSYNEQFF. The full variable domain, completed using reference TRBV7-6 and TRBJ2-1, is GAGVSQSPRYKVTKRGQDVALRCDPISGHVSLYWYRQALGQGPEFLTYFNYEAQQDKSGLPNDRFSAERPEGSISTLTIQRTEQRDSAMYRCASSLGPSYNEQFFGPGTRLTVL.

The genes are TRBV7-9 and TRBJ2-2; D is perhaps TRBD2 (6 bases). Per the germline V gene, CDR1 is SEHNR and CDR2 is FQNEAQ (reference sequence). The V end lost 5 bases, the J end lost 3 bases, and 13 bases lay between the germline ends. CDR3 length equals 15 residues. In nucleotides, the CDR3 is TGTGCCAGCAGCCCTCTATCGGGAGACACCGGGGAGCTGTTTTTT. Its translation is CASSPLSGDTGELFF.

Of note for this clone: Additional DNA sequences in this sample encode the identical CDR3. The chain joins TRBV6-1 to TRBJ1-4, with D possibly matching TRBD1 (5 bases). CDR1 and CDR2 (germline): MNHNS, SASEGT. Trimming took off 4 bases at V and 5 bases at J, with 11 bases between the two ends. The CDR3 has 14 residues. CDR3 nucleotides: TGTGCCAGCAGTGTGGGGGGGACCAATGAAAAACTGTTTTTT. It specifies CASSVGGTNEKLFF.

The chain employs TRBV2 and TRBJ2-1, with 9 positions matching TRBD2. Trimming removed 6 bases from V and 3 bases from J; junction bases left unmatched: 3. Germline V lookup: CDR1 SNHLY, CDR2 FYNNEI. The CDR3 has 14 residues. CDR3 sequence reads: CASRLAGFYNEQFF. Here the CDR3 DNA reads TGTGCCAGCAGGCTAGCGGGGTTCTACAATGAGCAGTTCTTC.

This clone was seen only once. A far larger clone differs by one base, so this is likely a read error. This rearrangement joins TRBV10-2 to TRBJ2-5, with 10 bases that match TRBD2. Germline V gives CDR1 WSHSY, CDR2 SAAADI. The CDR3 is made up of 13 amino acids. CDR3 coding DNA: TGCGCCAGCAGACTAGCGGGACAAGAGGCCCAGTACTTC. Translating gives CASRLAGQEAQYF.

V is TRBV4-3 and J is TRBJ2-3, with a possible D match to TRBD2 (6 bases). The CDR3 is 14 amino acids. Germline CDR1 and CDR2: LGHNA and YSLEER. The V gene lost 0 bases and the J gene lost 3 bases, with 7 bases spanning the gap. CDR3 DNA sequence: TGCGCCAGCAGCCAAGAGGAGGGAACAGATACGCAGTATTTT. Translation gives CASSQEEGTDTQYF.

The chain has TRBV5-1 and TRBJ1-1; 10 positions match TRBD1. From germline, CDR1 is SGHRS and CDR2 YFSETQ. CDR3 length equals 14 residues. With 8 bases clipped from V and 4 bases from J, the junction kept 8 bases outside the gene matches. DNA for the CDR3: TGCGCCAGTAACAAAGGGACAGGGGCCACTGAAGCTTTCTTT. It is translated as CASNKGTGATEAFF.

The table lists this clone with many counts. The CDR3 bases are TGTGCCTGGAGTGTTTCGGTCTACGAGCAGTACTTC. It specifies CAWSVSVYEQYF. This sequence joins TRBV30 and TRBJ2-7, with D unclear. Germline lookup yields CDR1 GTSNPN and CDR2 SVGIG (reference sequence). The CDR3 runs 12 residues. Trimming pared 0 bases from V and 3 bases from J, leaving 6 bases between.

CDR3 loop: CASSEARTGAREQYF. Here the CDR3 DNA reads TGTGCCAGCAGTGAAGCGAGGACAGGGGCTAGAGAGCAGTACTTC. The chain carries TRBV2 and TRBJ2-7; 9 bases align to TRBD1. The J segment lost 7 bases and the V segment lost 0 bases, leaving 7 bases of the junction unmatched. The CDR3 spans 15 residues. The germline CDR1 and CDR2 sequences are SNHLY and FYNNEI.

The rearrangement uses TRBV7-9 and TRBJ2-7; D is perhaps TRBD1 (6 bases). V was cut by 0 bases and J by 0 bases, with 15 bases left in between. This CDR3 has 17 amino acids. Germline V gives CDR1 SEHNR, CDR2 FQNEAQ (reference sequence). The CDR3 bases are TGTGCCAGCAGCTTAGCTCGGACAGCTGCAAGCTCCTACGAGCAGTACTTC. It encodes CASSLARTAASSYEQYF.

V is TRBV28 and J is TRBJ1-2, with D unclear. Germline CDR1 reads MDHEN; CDR2 reads SYDVKM. V was trimmed by 1 base and J by 8 bases, leaving 11 bases between them. This CDR3 region has 13 residues. In DNA, the CDR3 is TGTGCCAGCAGTTTATCTTTGGGAGGAGGCTACACCTTC. It is translated as CASSLSLGGGYTF.